This T cell receptor beta chain was recovered during a study of blood T cells in healthy people across ages. Study outcomes and limitations: Diversity figures based on one million T cells were deemed too low.

With a J-beta primer mix and a sample-barcoded 5' primer, a second PCR ran about 6 to 11 cycles. A template-switch adaptor that had 12 random nucleotides put a tag on each cDNA molecule. There were at least 3 million CDR3-containing paired-end reads obtained from each sample. One entry per CDR3 protein, called by TCRdb with MiXCR from the 5' RACE reads. This table has hundreds of thousands of distinct CDR3 sequences, about 27% appearing once. Per germline, CDR1 LNHNV and CDR2 YYDKDF (reference sequence). With 4 bases clipped from V and 6 bases from J, the junction kept 8 bases outside the gene matches. The CDR3 is 15 residues long. Turning to this clonotype: As yet, its antigen is unknown.

The same sample was also used in a study of T cells of mothers and their children. That report adds: Normalized overlap was always slightly, never significantly, higher in related than unrelated mother-child pairs.

The gene calls are TRBV15 and TRBJ1-5, with 8 nucleotides matching TRBD1. The sequence was obtained from a boy aged 2-9 years in good health. The material sequenced was blood. CDR3 DNA sequence: TGTGCCACCAGCATTCAGACAGGGGCCAGTCAGCCCCAGCATTTT. Its protein product is CATSIQTGASQPQHF.